These 20 T cell receptor beta chains share one sample of origin, sequenced in a study of cytomegalovirus exposure and HLA in healthy donors. Primers included in the PCR were 60 Vbeta and 13 Jbeta primers. Sequenced by immunoSEQ multiplex PCR; TCRdb stores in-frame clones only, minus some. In the table there are about 160,000 clones, 80% to 90% of which are singletons. Source material: PBMCs. These receptors originate from a woman between 18 and 29 years old in good health and CMV-seronegative.

The gene calls are TRBV10-3 and TRBJ1-2; D is undetermined. Trimming cost V 7 bases and J 0 bases, with 9 bases left between them. This CDR3 is 13 amino acids long. Germline V gene sequence: CDR1 ENHRY, CDR2 SYGVKD. The CDR3 coding sequence is TGTGCCATCACTCCCAACTCTAACTATGGCTACACCTTC. Amino acids: CAITPNSNYGYTF.

This chain links TRBV28 with TRBJ2-3; 10 nucleotides align to TRBD2. V lost 11 bases to trimming and J lost 2 bases; unmatched junction nucleotides: 4. This CDR3 has 13 amino acids. Germline V lookup: CDR1 MDHEN, CDR2 SYDVKM. DNA of the CDR3: TGTGCCGGACTAGCGGCGGTCACAGATACGCAGTATTTT. Translated: CAGLAAVTDTQYF.

CDR3 amino acids: CASSVSGIYEQYF. CDR3 coding DNA: TGTGCCAGCAGTGTTAGCGGGATCTACGAGCAGTACTTC. The gene calls are TRBV6-6 and TRBJ2-7; 8 bases are a match to TRBD2. The germline V gene encodes CDR1 MNHNY and CDR2 SVGAGI (reference sequence). The CDR3 loop spans 13 amino acids. The ends lost 5 bases at V and 3 bases at J; junction bases unmatched: 3.

This clone was seen more than once but under ten times. V and J are TRBV27 and TRBJ2-1; D possibly corresponds to TRBD2 (5 bases). This CDR3 is 13 amino acids long. CDR1 is MNHEY, CDR2 SMNVEV, per germline (reference sequence). V was clipped by 4 bases and J by 4 bases, with 8 bases between them. CDR3 sequence reads: CASSSRAYNEQFF. The CDR3 DNA reads as TGTGCCAGCAGTTCGCGGGCTTACAATGAGCAGTTCTTC.

The V call is TRBV11-3, the J call TRBJ1-1, with D hard to call. The CDR3 has 16 amino acids. Per germline, CDR1 SGHNT and CDR2 YENEEA. Trimming took off 1 base at V and 2 bases at J, with 14 bases between the two ends. CDR3 residues: CASSLGGGFGNTEAFF. Here the CDR3 DNA reads TGTGCCAGCAGCTTAGGCGGCGGTTTCGGAAACACTGAAGCTTTCTTT.

J is TRBJ2-5 and V is TRBV28, with a possible D match to TRBD2 (6 bases). The germline V gene has CDR1 MDHEN and CDR2 SYDVKM. The CDR3 has 15 residues. Trimming removed 5 bases at V and 5 bases at J, with 18 bases between. CDR3 bases: TGTGCCAGCAGTCCCCTGCCTAGCGTTAAGGAGACCCAGTACTTC. This encodes CASSPLPSVKETQYF.

This chain uses TRBV27 with TRBJ2-1, with 10 bases identical to TRBD2. The germline V gene has CDR1 MNHEY and CDR2 SMNVEV (reference sequence). V gave up 5 bases and J gave up 9 bases; unmatched junction bases: 7. This CDR3 is built from 14 residues. The CDR3 spells CASSPQSGRAEQFF. CDR3 bases: TGTGCCAGCAGTCCCCAAAGCGGGAGGGCTGAGCAGTTCTTC.

V is TRBV7-9 and J is TRBJ1-6; 8 bases align to TRBD1. The V gene's germline CDR1 is SEHNR and CDR2 FQNEAQ (reference sequence). The CDR3 runs to 15 residues. V was clipped by 5 bases and J by 6 bases; unmatched bases: 6. CDR3 DNA: TGTGCCAGCAGCACCGGACAGGGCCTTAATTCACCCCTCCACTTT. Its translation: CASSTGQGLNSPLHF.

This clone was observed once. The chain employs TRBV6-5 and TRBJ1-4; 10 positions agree with TRBD1. The germline V gene encodes CDR1 MNHEY and CDR2 SVGAGI. This CDR3 is 14 amino acids long. The junction had 7 bases not matched to a gene; V was cut back by 8 bases and J by 7 bases. The CDR3 DNA reads TGTGCCAGCGGGTTTCGGACAGGGGGTGAAAAACTGTTTTTT. Its protein product is CASGFRTGGEKLFF.

V usage is TRBV28 and J usage is TRBJ1-2; 8 bases line up with TRBD1. Germline V gene data show CDR1 as MDHEN and CDR2 as SYDVKM. The V gene end was trimmed by 6 bases and the J gene end by 4 bases; junction bases not matched to a gene: 10. The CDR3 is made up of 15 amino acids. CDR3 bases: TGTGCCAGCAGCCCGGACAGGGAAAGAGTCTATGGCTACACCTTC. Amino acids: CASSPDRERVYGYTF.

This clone has a single count. At one of its ends the junction is not consistent with the germline gene, which may arise from a read error. This chain links TRBV29-1 with TRBJ2-3; D is unclear. The CDR3 is 13 residues long. Germline assignment: CDR1 SQVTM and CDR2 ANQGSEA. The CDR3 region has the DNA TGCAGCGCTGAAGATCAAATCACAGATACGCAGTATTTT. Protein sequence: CSAEDQITDTQYF.

This chain links TRBV30 with TRBJ1-5, with TRBD1 as a possible D gene (5 bases). Germline CDR1 is GTSNPN and CDR2 is SVGIG (reference sequence). This CDR3 region has 16 residues. Trimming cost V 2 bases and J 5 bases, with 19 bases left between them. The CDR3 loop is CAWSWRGLPFYQPQHF. CDR3 bases: TGTGCCTGGAGTTGGCGGGGACTTCCATTTTATCAGCCCCAGCATTTT.

The V and J genes are TRBV27 and TRBJ1-5, with a tentative D call TRBD1 (6 bases). The germline V gene encodes CDR1 MNHEY and CDR2 SMNVEV (reference sequence). With 5 bases removed from V and 6 bases from J, the gap between germline ends came to 8 bases. The CDR3 has 12 amino acids. CDR3 residues: CASSIRGQPQHF. CDR3 coding DNA: TGTGCCAGCAGTATCAGGGGTCAGCCCCAGCATTTT.

The CDR3 is CASRLTGNTEAFF. The CDR3 DNA reads as TGTGCCAGCAGATTGACAGGGAACACTGAAGCTTTCTTT. The V gene is TRBV6-5, the J gene TRBJ1-1, with a possible D match to TRBD1 (6 bases). Trimming shortened V by 6 bases and J by 1 base, and 9 bases separated the two germline ends. Per the germline V gene, CDR1 is MNHEY and CDR2 is SVGAGI. The CDR3 contains 13 residues.

Notes on this clone: At one boundary the junction diverges from the germline segment, which might be a read error. The J gene is TRBJ2-7, the V gene TRBV12-5; D is unclear. CDR3 length: 14 residues. The germline CDR1 and CDR2 sequences are LGHNT and FRNRAP. CDR3 protein: CAGGLVSSGYEQYF. CDR3 nucleotides: TGTGCTGGTGGTTTGGTAAGCTCAGGTTACGAGCAGTACTTC.

The chain is built from TRBV9 and TRBJ2-7, with a possible D match to TRBD2 (7 bases). This CDR3 has 18 residues. In germline, CDR1 is SGDLS, CDR2 YYNGEE. The ends were cut back, 4 bases at V and 0 bases at J, with 23 bases in the middle. CDR3 in DNA: TGTGCCAGCAGCCCCAGGGAGGGGGATGGCGTGAGCTCCTACGAGCAGTACTTC. Protein sequence: CASSPREGDGVSSYEQYF.

The chain couples TRBV18 to TRBJ2-7; 8 bases map to TRBD1. Losses at the gene ends were 3 bases for V and 6 bases for J; bases not matched to a gene: 10. There are 15 residues in the CDR3. The germline gives CDR1 KGHSH, CDR2 LQKENI. CDR3 in amino acids: CASSPPTGEGAEQYF. For the CDR3, the DNA is TGTGCCAGCTCACCGCCGACAGGGGAAGGTGCCGAGCAGTACTTC. Complete variable domain (other parts from reference TRBV18 and TRBJ2-7): NAGVMQNPRHLVRRRGQEARLRCSPMKGHSHVYWYRQLPEEGLKFMVYLQKENIIDESGMPKERFSAEFPKEGPSILRIQQVVRGDSAAYFCASSPPTGEGAEQYFGPGTRLTVT.

This clone was detected a few times. This chain connects TRBV28 to TRBJ1-2; D might be TRBD1 (6 bases). Germline V gene lookup returns CDR1 MDHEN and CDR2 SYDVKM. Trimming took off 2 bases at V and 4 bases at J, with 26 bases between the two ends. The CDR3 extends over 19 amino acids. CDR3 in DNA: TGTGCCAGCAGTTTAGCAGGCTGGCCAGGGGAAAGAGTTACCTATGGCTACACCTTC. Amino acid sequence: CASSLAGWPGERVTYGYTF.

This chain links TRBV11-2 with TRBJ2-3; 9 bases agree with TRBD2. The CDR3 has 16 amino acids. Germline V gene lookup returns CDR1 SGHAT and CDR2 FQNNGV. V shed 3 bases, J shed 2 bases, and the junction held 6 bases outside the gene matches. The CDR3 is CASSFRLAGSTDTQYF. The CDR3 nucleotides are TGTGCCAGCAGCTTTCGTCTAGCGGGATCCACAGATACGCAGTATTTT. The whole variable domain, remainder taken from reference TRBV11-2 and TRBJ2-3, is EAGVAQSPRYKIIEKRQSVAFWCNPISGHATLYWYQQILGQGPKLLIQFQNNGVVDDSQLPKDRFSAERLKGVDSTLKIQPAKLEDSAVYLCASSFRLAGSTDTQYFGPGTRLTVL.

The CDR3, as DNA: TGTGCCAGCAGACCCTGGACAGGCAGGGATACTGAAGCTTTCTTT. Its protein is CASRPWTGRDTEAFF. The chain couples TRBV27 to TRBJ1-1; 7 bases are a match to TRBD1. CDR1 MNHEY and CDR2 SMNVEV come from the germline V gene (reference sequence). Trimming removed 6 bases from V and 5 bases from J; junction bases left unmatched: 12. This CDR3 spans 15 amino acids.